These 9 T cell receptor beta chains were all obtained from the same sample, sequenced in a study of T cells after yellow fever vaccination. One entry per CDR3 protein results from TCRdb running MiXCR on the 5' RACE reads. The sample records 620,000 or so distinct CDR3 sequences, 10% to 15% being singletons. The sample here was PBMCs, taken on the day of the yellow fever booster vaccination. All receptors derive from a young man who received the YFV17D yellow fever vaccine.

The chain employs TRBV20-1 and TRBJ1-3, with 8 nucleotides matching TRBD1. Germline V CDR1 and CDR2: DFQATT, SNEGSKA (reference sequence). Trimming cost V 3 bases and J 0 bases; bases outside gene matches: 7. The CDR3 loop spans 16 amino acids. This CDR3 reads CSASYGQGGSGNTIYF. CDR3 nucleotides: TGCAGTGCTAGCTATGGACAGGGCGGCTCTGGAAACACCATATATTTT.

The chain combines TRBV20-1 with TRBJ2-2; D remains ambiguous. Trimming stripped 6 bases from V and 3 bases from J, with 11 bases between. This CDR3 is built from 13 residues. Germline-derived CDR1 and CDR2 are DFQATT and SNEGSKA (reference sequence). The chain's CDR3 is CSAAQGYTGELFF. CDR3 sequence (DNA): TGCAGTGCCGCACAAGGATACACCGGGGAGCTGTTTTTT.

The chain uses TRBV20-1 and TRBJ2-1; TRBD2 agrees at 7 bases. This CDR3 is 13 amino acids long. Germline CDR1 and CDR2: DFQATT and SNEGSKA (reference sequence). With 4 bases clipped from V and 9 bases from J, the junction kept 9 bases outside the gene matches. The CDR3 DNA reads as TGCAGTGCTAACCGACCCGGGACTATTGAGCAGTTCTTC. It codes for CSANRPGTIEQFF.

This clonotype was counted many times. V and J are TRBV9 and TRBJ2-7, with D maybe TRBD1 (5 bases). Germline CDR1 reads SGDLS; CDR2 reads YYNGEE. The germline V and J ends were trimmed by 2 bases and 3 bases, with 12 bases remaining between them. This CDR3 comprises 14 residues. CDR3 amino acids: CASSVSYGHYEQYF. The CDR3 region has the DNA TGTGCCAGCAGCGTCTCCTACGGACACTACGAGCAGTACTTC.

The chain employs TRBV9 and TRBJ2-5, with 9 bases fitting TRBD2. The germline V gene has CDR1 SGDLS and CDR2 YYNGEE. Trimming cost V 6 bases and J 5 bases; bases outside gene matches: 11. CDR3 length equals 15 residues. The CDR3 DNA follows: TGTGCCAGCACCAACCAGGGACTAGCTGTTGAGACCCAGTACTTC. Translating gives CASTNQGLAVETQYF.

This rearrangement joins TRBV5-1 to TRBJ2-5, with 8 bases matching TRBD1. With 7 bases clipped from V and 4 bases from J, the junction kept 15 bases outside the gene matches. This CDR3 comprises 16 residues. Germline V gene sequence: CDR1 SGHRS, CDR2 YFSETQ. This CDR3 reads CASGTGDRGRGETQYF. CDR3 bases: TGCGCCAGCGGCACCGGCGACAGGGGCAGAGGAGAGACCCAGTACTTC.

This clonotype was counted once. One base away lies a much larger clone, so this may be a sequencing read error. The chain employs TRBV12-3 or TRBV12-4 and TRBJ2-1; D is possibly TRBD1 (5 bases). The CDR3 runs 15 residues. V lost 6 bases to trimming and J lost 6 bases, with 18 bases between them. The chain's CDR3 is CASRLFNQGRNEQFF. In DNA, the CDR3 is TGTGCCAGCAGACTCTTTAACCAGGGCCGCAATGAGCAGTTCTTC.

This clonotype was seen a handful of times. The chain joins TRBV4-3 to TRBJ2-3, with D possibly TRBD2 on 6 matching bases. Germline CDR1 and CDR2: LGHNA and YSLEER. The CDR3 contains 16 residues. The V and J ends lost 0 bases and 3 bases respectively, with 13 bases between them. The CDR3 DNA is TGCGCCAGCAGCCAAGATCTGGGACTCACAACAGATACGCAGTATTTT. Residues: CASSQDLGLTTDTQYF.

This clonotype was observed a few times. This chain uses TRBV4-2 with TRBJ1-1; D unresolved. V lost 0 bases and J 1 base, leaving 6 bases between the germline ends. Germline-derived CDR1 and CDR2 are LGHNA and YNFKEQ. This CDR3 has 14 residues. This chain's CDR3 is CASSQDLANTEAFF. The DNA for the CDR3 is TGTGCCAGCAGCCAAGACCTTGCGAACACTGAAGCTTTCTTT.